Shown below are 29 T cell receptor beta chains from a single sample sequenced in a study of STAT5B mutations in CD4+ large granular lymphocyte leukemia. The table came from immunoSEQ multiplex PCR; TCRdb's copy has only in-frame clones and leaves some out. The repertoire holds about 33,000 clones, with roughly 72% as singletons. The sample comprised CD4+ T cells from blood buffy coats. The receptors come from a human donor in good health.

This chain connects TRBV30 to TRBJ1-1; 7 nucleotides align to TRBD1. The CDR3 is 14 amino acids. V was pared by 2 bases and J by 2 bases, with 5 bases of the junction left unmatched. CDR1 GTSNPN and CDR2 SVGIG come from the germline V gene (reference sequence). CDR3 sequence reads: CAWSPRQGNTEAFF. DNA of the CDR3: TGTGCCTGGAGTCCGCGACAGGGAAACACTGAAGCTTTCTTT.

This rearrangement joins TRBV2 to TRBJ2-3; possible D gene TRBD1, 6 bases. Germline lookup yields CDR1 SNHLY and CDR2 FYNNEI. The CDR3 is made up of 14 amino acids. V lost 2 bases to trimming and J lost 5 bases, with 11 bases between them. The CDR3: CASSEISGEDTQYF. The CDR3 nucleotides read TGTGCCAGCAGTGAAATCTCAGGGGAAGATACGCAGTATTTT. The full variable domain, with the rest looked up from reference TRBV2 and TRBJ2-3, is EPEVTQTPSHQVTQMGQEVILRCVPISNHLYFYWYRQILGQKVEFLVSFYNNEISEKSEIFDDQFSVERPDGSNFTLKIRSTKLEDSAMYFCASSEISGEDTQYFGPGTRLTVL.

This rearrangement joins TRBV7-2 to TRBJ1-1; D is uncertain. The V and J ends lost 6 bases and 1 base respectively, with 12 bases between them. The CDR3 sequence is 14 residues long. Germline loops: CDR1 SGHTA, CDR2 FQGNSA. The CDR3 spells CASRQGDRNTEAFF. In DNA, the CDR3 is TGTGCCAGCAGACAAGGTGACCGGAACACTGAAGCTTTCTTT.

The genes are TRBV19 and TRBJ2-1, with TRBD2 matching over 9 bases. Trimming took 1 base from V and 10 from J; bases not matched to a gene: 8. The CDR3 runs 15 residues. Germline V lookup: CDR1 LNHDA, CDR2 SQIVND (reference sequence). The CDR3 DNA sequence: TGTGCCAGTAGTATAGCGCGAGCGGGGGGTTGGGAGCAGTTCTTC. Translation: CASSIARAGGWEQFF.

The chain couples TRBV4-1 to TRBJ1-5, with unresolved D. Germline assignment: CDR1 MGHRA and CDR2 YSYEKL. The germline V and J ends were trimmed by 0 bases and 2 bases, with 11 bases remaining between them. The CDR3 is 16 residues long. The CDR3 loop is CASSQEGSLRNQPQHF. CDR3 coding DNA: TGCGCCAGCAGCCAAGAAGGGTCCCTGCGCAATCAGCCCCAGCATTTT.

The gene calls are TRBV7-6 and TRBJ2-2, with unresolved D. V dropped 3 bases and J dropped 1 base, with 6 bases sitting between them. CDR1 and CDR2 from the germline V gene are SGHVS and FNYEAQ. The CDR3 length is 14 residues. The CDR3 protein is CASSFQVNTGELFF. In nucleotides, the CDR3 is TGTGCCAGCAGCTTCCAGGTGAACACCGGGGAGCTGTTTTTT.

This chain links TRBV5-6 with TRBJ2-3; 11 bases are shared with TRBD1. V was clipped by 2 bases and J by 5 bases; unmatched bases: 10. The length of the CDR3 is 17 residues. In germline, CDR1 is SGHDT, CDR2 YYEEEE. The CDR3 spells CASSFPPGQGAVDTQYF. The CDR3, as DNA: TGTGCCAGCAGCTTTCCCCCCGGACAGGGGGCTGTAGATACGCAGTATTTT.

This chain links TRBV13 with TRBJ1-2; 8 bases map to TRBD1. The CDR3 totals 15 residues. Germline CDR1 is PRHDT and CDR2 is FYEKMQ (reference sequence). The V segment lost 5 bases and the J segment 1 base; nucleotides outside the gene matches: 6. The CDR3 sequence is CASSLDRGGNYGYTF. The CDR3 DNA sequence: TGTGCCAGCAGCCTAGACAGGGGAGGTAACTATGGCTACACCTTC. Together with reference TRBV13 and TRBJ1-2, the CDR3 gives the full variable domain: AAGVIQSPRHLIKEKRETATLKCYPIPRHDTVYWYQQGPGQDPQFLISFYEKMQSDKGSIPDRFSAQQFSDYHSELNMSSLELGDSALYFCASSLDRGGNYGYTFGSGTRLTVV.

CDR3: CASSFPGLAPAYEQYF. Here the CDR3 DNA reads TGTGCCAGCAGCTTCCCCGGGTTAGCACCCGCCTACGAGCAGTACTTC. The chain recombines TRBV11-2 with TRBJ2-7; the D is unclear. The germline CDR1 and CDR2 sequences are SGHAT and FQNNGV. V was clipped by 3 bases and J by 2 bases, with 17 bases between them. CDR3 length: 16 residues. Full variable domain (missing parts from reference TRBV11-2 and TRBJ2-7): EAGVAQSPRYKIIEKRQSVAFWCNPISGHATLYWYQQILGQGPKLLIQFQNNGVVDDSQLPKDRFSAERLKGVDSTLKIQPAKLEDSAVYLCASSFPGLAPAYEQYFGPGTRLTVT.

The chain uses TRBV5-1 and TRBJ1-6, with TRBD1 identical over 9 bases. This CDR3 spans 15 amino acids. From germline, CDR1 is SGHRS and CDR2 YFSETQ. Trimming removed 4 bases from V and 11 bases from J; junction bases left unmatched: 10. The CDR3 nucleotides are TGCGCCAGCAGCGAGGGACAGGGTACGAGAACACCCCTCCACTTT. It translates to CASSEGQGTRTPLHF.

This chain joins TRBV7-2 and TRBJ2-7, with a weak D call TRBD1 (6 bases). The CDR3 extends over 14 amino acids. Germline V gives CDR1 SGHTA, CDR2 FQGNSA. Between the trimmed V and J ends, which lost 0 bases and 6 bases, there was a span of 12 bases. The CDR3 coding sequence is TGTGCCAGCAGCTTAGCGCAGGGGATGTTCGAGCAGTACTTC. This sequence encodes CASSLAQGMFEQYF.

The chain recombines TRBV11-2 with TRBJ1-4, with D unclear. V lost 4 bases, J lost 7 bases, and 13 bases lay in between. This CDR3 region has 14 residues. Looked up from germline, CDR1 is SGHAT and CDR2 is FQNNGV. Written as DNA, the CDR3 is TGTGCCAGCAGCTACGAGGGTAGGGCTGAAAAACTGTTTTTT. Encoded protein: CASSYEGRAEKLFF.

The chain couples TRBV15 to TRBJ2-2; 9 bases are shared with TRBD1. This CDR3 has 15 residues. The junction had 7 bases not matched to a gene; V was cut back by 4 bases and J by 7 bases. CDR1 and CDR2 (germline): LNHNV, YYDKDF (reference sequence). DNA for the CDR3: TGTGCCACCAGCACCGGACAGGGGTGGGACGGGGAGCTGTTTTTT. Amino acids: CATSTGQGWDGELFF. The complete variable domain, with remaining parts taken from reference TRBV15 and TRBJ2-2, reads DAMVIQNPRYQVTQFGKPVTLSCSQTLNHNVMYWYQQKSSQAPKLLFHYYDKDFNNEADTPDNFQSRRPNTSFCFLDIRSPGLGDTAMYLCATSTGQGWDGELFFGEGSRLTVL.

The chain employs TRBV6-5 and TRBJ1-4, with 8 bases matching TRBD1. CDR3 size: 14 residues. Germline CDR1 is MNHEY and CDR2 is SVGAGI. J was trimmed by 13 bases and V by 6 bases; bases with no gene match: 13. CDR3 sequence (DNA): TGTGCCAGCAGCTCAGGGCGGGGTACAGGGGGACTGTTTTTT. It encodes CASSSGRGTGGLFF.

The J gene is TRBJ2-1, the V gene TRBV12-5; 10 bases agree with TRBD2. This CDR3 has 17 amino acids. Germline trimming cut 5 bases from V and 0 bases from J; bases unmatched to any gene: 7. Germline V CDR1 and CDR2: LGHNT, FRNRAP. In DNA, the CDR3 is TGTGCTAGTGGTCTAGGACTAGCGGACGGCTCCTACAATGAGCAGTTCTTC. Amino acids: CASGLGLADGSYNEQFF.

This sequence joins TRBV5-4 and TRBJ1-2, with TRBD1 as a possible D gene (5 bases). The length of the CDR3 is 19 residues. Germline CDR1 is SGHNT and CDR2 is YYREEE (reference sequence). V was clipped by 4 bases and J by 1 base, with 26 bases between them. CDR3: CASSPRWGTSPRSNYGYTF. The CDR3 coding sequence is TGTGCCAGCAGCCCCCGGTGGGGGACGAGTCCCCGGAGTAACTATGGCTACACCTTC.

This chain connects TRBV5-1 to TRBJ1-2; D may be TRBD1 (5 bases). Trimming removed 0 bases from V and 3 bases from J, with 18 bases in between. Germline V gene lookup returns CDR1 SGHRS and CDR2 YFSETQ. This CDR3 comprises 17 residues. The CDR3 reads CASSLEGARMGYYGYTF. The CDR3 bases are TGCGCCAGCAGCTTGGAAGGGGCGCGAATGGGTTACTATGGCTACACCTTC.

The chain carries TRBV9 and TRBJ2-7, with 9 bases that match TRBD2. The CDR3 contains 16 residues. The V and J ends lost 4 bases and 2 bases, in that order; junction bases with no gene match: 10. Germline values: CDR1 SGDLS, CDR2 YYNGEE. CDR3 protein: CASSPPVSSGTYEQYF. The CDR3 nucleotides are TGTGCCAGCAGCCCCCCGGTGTCTAGCGGGACCTACGAGCAGTACTTC.

The chain employs TRBV9 and TRBJ2-1, with 8 bases lining up with TRBD1. This CDR3 is built from 15 residues. The V gene's germline CDR1 is SGDLS and CDR2 YYNGEE. Trimming took 4 bases from V and 1 from J; bases not matched to a gene: 4. The CDR3 bases are TGTGCCAGCAGCTTCTGGACAGGGTCCTACAATGAGCAGTTCTTC. It codes for CASSFWTGSYNEQFF.

The CDR3: CASSLGSEGNQPQHF. The DNA for the CDR3 is TGTGCCAGCAGCTTAGGTTCTGAGGGTAATCAGCCCCAGCATTTT. The rearrangement links TRBV7-2 to TRBJ1-5; no definite D call. V was pared by 1 base and J by 4 bases, with 11 bases between. The CDR3 is 15 amino acids. Germline V gene sequence: CDR1 SGHTA, CDR2 FQGNSA.

The DNA of the CDR3 is TGTGCCAGCAGCGTACACAGAGTGGGGCAGTTCTTC. It is translated as CASSVHRVGQFF. The rearrangement links TRBV5-6 to TRBJ2-1; D is unresolved. Trimming pared 4 bases from V and 12 bases from J, leaving 14 bases between. The length of the CDR3 is 12 residues. Germline CDR1 is SGHDT and CDR2 is YYEEEE.

The J gene is TRBJ1-5, the V gene TRBV7-2; 8 bases match TRBD1. The CDR3 spans 12 residues. CDR1 and CDR2 from the germline V gene are SGHTA and FQGNSA. Germline trimming cut 1 base from V and 15 bases from J; bases unmatched to any gene: 5. The DNA of the CDR3 is TGTGCCAGCAGCTTAGAGACAGGGGCTCGGCATTTT. Its protein is CASSLETGARHF.

The CDR3 spells CASSFWTGAREQYF. For the CDR3, the DNA is TGCGCCAGCAGCTTCTGGACTGGAGCTAGAGAGCAGTACTTC. The chain links TRBV5-1 to TRBJ2-7; the D gene is possibly TRBD2 (5 bases). CDR3 length: 14 residues. CDR1 and CDR2 from the germline V gene are SGHRS and YFSETQ. The V end was cut by 2 bases, the J end by 7 bases, with 16 bases between.

The rearrangement uses TRBV19 and TRBJ1-5; D might be TRBD1 (5 bases). There are 13 residues in the CDR3. With 8 bases removed from V and 4 bases from J, the gap between germline ends came to 12 bases. Germline V CDR1 and CDR2: LNHDA, SQIVND (reference sequence). This chain's CDR3 is CASGWGSNQPQHF. CDR3 bases: TGTGCCAGTGGTTGGGGCAGTAATCAGCCCCAGCATTTT.

This rearrangement joins TRBV18 to TRBJ2-3; 15 bases map to TRBD2. The V segment lost 5 bases and the J segment 0 bases; nucleotides outside the gene matches: 6. The CDR3 runs to 18 residues. In germline, CDR1 is KGHSH, CDR2 LQKENI. In DNA, the CDR3 is TGTGCCAGCTCATCCGGACTAGCGGGGGGGCCGAGCACAGATACGCAGTATTTT. As protein: CASSSGLAGGPSTDTQYF.

This sequence joins TRBV6-1 and TRBJ2-5; 8 nucleotides match TRBD2. Trimming at V came to 0 bases and at J to 9 bases, leaving 3 bases not matched to a gene. The CDR3 is made up of 13 amino acids. Looked up from germline, CDR1 is MNHNS and CDR2 is SASEGT. CDR3 coding DNA: TGTGCCAGCAGTGAAGCGCGGGAGGCGTCCCAGTACTTC. Residues: CASSEAREASQYF.

The rearrangement uses TRBV28 and TRBJ2-7; 8 bases fit TRBD2. Germline V gene data show CDR1 as MDHEN and CDR2 as SYDVKM. The ends lost 6 bases at V and 3 bases at J; junction bases unmatched: 10. CDR3 size: 15 residues. DNA for the CDR3: TGTGCCAGCAGCTCGGGAGGGGTTACTGACTACGAGCAGTACTTC. Translating gives CASSSGGVTDYEQYF.

CDR3 bases: TGCAGCGTCGGGAAAGGAGCGGGAGTACGGGATACGCAGTATTTT. This codes for CSVGKGAGVRDTQYF. The chain employs TRBV29-1 and TRBJ2-3; TRBD2 agrees at 8 bases. This CDR3 contains 15 residues. The junction had 14 bases not matched to a gene; V was cut back by 6 bases and J by 6 bases. Per the germline V gene, CDR1 is SQVTM and CDR2 is ANQGSEA.

V gene TRBV5-1 combines with J gene TRBJ2-2; TRBD2 matches 9 bases. CDR3 length: 15 residues. Germline V gives CDR1 SGHRS, CDR2 YFSETQ. Trimming at V came to 5 bases and at J to 1 base, leaving 3 bases not matched to a gene. CDR3 nucleotide sequence: TGCGCCAGCAGGTGGACTAGCGTGAACACCGGGGAGCTGTTTTTT. It is translated as CASRWTSVNTGELFF. Supplemented by reference TRBV5-1 and TRBJ2-2, the full variable domain reads KAGVTQTPRYLIKTRGQQVTLSCSPISGHRSVSWYQQTPGQGLQFLFEYFSETQRNKGNFPGRFSGRQFSNSRSEMNVSTLELGDSALYLCASRWTSVNTGELFFGEGSRLTVL.